The present entry profiles one T cell receptor beta chain with its context. The antigen this receptor binds is unknown. No clone much larger than this one lies a single base away; base qualities are absent. This sample stems from a study of cytomegalovirus exposure and HLA in healthy donors (dated by TCRdb to the late 2010s). Turning to the overall study: According to a later analysis, one platform produced both the 120 validation repertoires and the roughly 660 repertoires of the first cohort. The study aimed to test whether signatures of past pathogen exposure could be identified by cataloging public T cell receptors. To predict cytomegalovirus infection status, the study brought together high-throughput TCR immunosequencing, statistical association of individual TCRs with disease status, and machine learning. A separate validation cohort of some 130 different subjects was used in addition to the roughly 720-subject first cohort. Overall results and qualifications from the work: In both the original and validation cohorts, the classifier was reported to diagnose cytomegalovirus status with high specificity and sensitivity. Of the cluster scores, 85% to 95% were above 0 in a later analysis, which found that TCRs clustered in the first cohort also tended to co-occur in the 120 or so validation repertoires. It was suggested by the authors that the approach could potentially be generalized to other disease states and immunological phenotypes. Most TCR sequences were observed very rarely across donors, whereas some public TCRs were present in many individuals. A few of the identified cytomegalovirus-associated TCR beta chains were confirmed in vitro to be specific for cytomegalovirus antigens. A later analysis lacked HLA typing for the validation cohort, so it scored co-occurrence in that cohort across all 130 or so repertoires. A total of 164 TCR beta chains were listed by the study as associated with cytomegalovirus.

V and J are trimmed by 4 bases and 5 bases, and the gene matches miss 4 bases of the junction. From the cysteine up to the phenylalanine, the CDR3 has a length of 14 residues. CDR3 DNA is the only sequence kept; it has 42 bases, read in frame from the first base. Taken from the germline V gene (reference sequence), the CDR1 and CDR2 loops are MNHNY and SVGAGI. The method behind the library was the immunoSEQ multiplex PCR assay. The paper's data handling went like this. To diagnose cytomegalovirus status from the catalog of TCR beta chain sequences, a statistical classification framework was built. TCRdb stores this immuneACCESS table with in-frame sequences only. Part of the clones is absent; in the studies checked, under half of the shortfall reflects unresolved V genes, and no reason is known for the rest. V and J calls and clone size are given by that table; D and trimming were obtained from the DNA. Present in this sample are around 250,000 clones, about 90% of which were seen just once. Clones ranked in the top ten supply approximately 3% of the sample.

Donors formed part of the validation cohort, which comprised 120 subjects and was distinct from the first cohort of 666 subjects. The sequence joins TRBV6-6 to TRBJ2-7; 11 middle bases align to TRBD2. The material sequenced was PBMCs. The receptor was isolated from a woman aged 25 to 45 in good health and CMV-seronegative. The CDR3 protein is CASSLAGGPNEQYF. Read as DNA, the sequence is TGTGCCAGCAGTTTAGCGGGAGGGCCGAACGAGCAGTACTTC.